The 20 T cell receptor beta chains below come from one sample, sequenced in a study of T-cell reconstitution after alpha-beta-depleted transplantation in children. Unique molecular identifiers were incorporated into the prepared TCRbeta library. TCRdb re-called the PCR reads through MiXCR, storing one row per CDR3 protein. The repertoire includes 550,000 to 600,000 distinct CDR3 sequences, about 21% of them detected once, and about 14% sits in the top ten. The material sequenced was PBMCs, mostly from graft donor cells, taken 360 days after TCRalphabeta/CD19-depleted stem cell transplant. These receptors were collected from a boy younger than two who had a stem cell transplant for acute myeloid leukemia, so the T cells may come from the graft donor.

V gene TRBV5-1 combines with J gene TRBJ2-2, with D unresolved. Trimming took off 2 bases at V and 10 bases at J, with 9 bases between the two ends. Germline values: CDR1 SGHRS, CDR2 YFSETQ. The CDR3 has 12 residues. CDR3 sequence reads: CASSFSPEELFF. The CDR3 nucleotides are TGCGCCAGCAGCTTTAGTCCGGAGGAGCTGTTTTTT.

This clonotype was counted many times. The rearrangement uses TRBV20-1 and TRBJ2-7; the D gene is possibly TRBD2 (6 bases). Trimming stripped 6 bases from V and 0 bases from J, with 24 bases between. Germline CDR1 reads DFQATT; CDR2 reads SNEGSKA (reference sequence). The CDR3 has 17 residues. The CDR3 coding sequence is TGCAGTGCCCAAGTGCGGCGGGGTCTGGGGAGCTCCTACGAGCAGTACGTC. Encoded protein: CSAQVRRGLGSSYEQYV.

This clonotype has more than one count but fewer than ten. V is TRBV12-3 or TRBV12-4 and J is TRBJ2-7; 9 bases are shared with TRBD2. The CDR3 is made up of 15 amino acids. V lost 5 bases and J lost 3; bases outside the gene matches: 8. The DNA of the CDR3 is TGTGCCAGCAGTCTTAGCGGGGGACCCGACTACGAGCAGTACTTC. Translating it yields CASSLSGGPDYEQYF.

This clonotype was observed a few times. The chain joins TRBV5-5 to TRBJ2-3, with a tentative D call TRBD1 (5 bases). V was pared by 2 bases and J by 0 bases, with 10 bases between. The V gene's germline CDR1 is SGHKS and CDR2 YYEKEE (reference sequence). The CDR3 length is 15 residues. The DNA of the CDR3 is TGTGCCAGCAGCTTTAGTCAGGGAAGCACAGATACGCAGTATTTT. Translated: CASSFSQGSTDTQYF.

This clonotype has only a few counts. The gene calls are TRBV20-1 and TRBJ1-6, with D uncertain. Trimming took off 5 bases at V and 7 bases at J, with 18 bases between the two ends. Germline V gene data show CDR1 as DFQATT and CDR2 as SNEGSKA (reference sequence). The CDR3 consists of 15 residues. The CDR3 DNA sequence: TGCAGTGCTCAAGCTCCCTTCGGGATGAATTCACCCCTCCACTTT. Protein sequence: CSAQAPFGMNSPLHF.

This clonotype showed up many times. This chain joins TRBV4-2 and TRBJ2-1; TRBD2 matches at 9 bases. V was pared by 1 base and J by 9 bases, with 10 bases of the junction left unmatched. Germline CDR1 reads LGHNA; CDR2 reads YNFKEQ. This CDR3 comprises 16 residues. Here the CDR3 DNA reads TGTGCCAGCAGCCAAGGACAGGGACTAGCTAGCCGTGAGCAGTTCTTC. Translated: CASSQGQGLASREQFF.

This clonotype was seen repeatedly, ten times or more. This chain's CDR3 is CSAFYGSYEQYF. CDR3 nucleotide sequence: TGCAGTGCCTTCTACGGGTCCTACGAGCAGTACTTC. The chain uses TRBV20-1 and TRBJ2-7; D not resolved. The CDR3 is 12 residues long. CDR1 DFQATT and CDR2 SNEGSKA come from the germline V gene (reference sequence). V was trimmed by 6 bases and J by 1 base, leaving 10 bases between them.

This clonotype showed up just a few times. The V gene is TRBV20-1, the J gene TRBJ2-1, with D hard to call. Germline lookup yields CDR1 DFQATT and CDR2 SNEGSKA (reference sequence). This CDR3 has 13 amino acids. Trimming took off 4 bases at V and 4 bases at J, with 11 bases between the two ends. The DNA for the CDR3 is TGCAGTGCTACTAGACCCGAGTACAATGAGCAGTTCTTC. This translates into CSATRPEYNEQFF.

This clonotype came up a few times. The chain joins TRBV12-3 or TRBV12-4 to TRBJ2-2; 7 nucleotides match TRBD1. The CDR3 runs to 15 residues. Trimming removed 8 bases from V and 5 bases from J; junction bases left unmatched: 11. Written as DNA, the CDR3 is TGTGCCAGCGTATCCACCCCGACAGGGACCGGGGAGCTGTTTTTT. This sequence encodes CASVSTPTGTGELFF.

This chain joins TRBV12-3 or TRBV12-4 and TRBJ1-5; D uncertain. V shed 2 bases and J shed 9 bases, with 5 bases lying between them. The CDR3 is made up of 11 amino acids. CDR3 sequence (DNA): TGTGCCAGCAGTTTAACCGGGCCCCAGCATTTT. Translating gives CASSLTGPQHF.

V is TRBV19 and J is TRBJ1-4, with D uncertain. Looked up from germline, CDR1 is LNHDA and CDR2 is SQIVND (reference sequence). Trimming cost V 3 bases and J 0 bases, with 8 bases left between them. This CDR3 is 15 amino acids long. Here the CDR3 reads CASSIRGATNEKLFF. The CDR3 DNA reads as TGTGCCAGTAGTATTCGGGGTGCAACTAATGAAAAACTGTTTTTT.

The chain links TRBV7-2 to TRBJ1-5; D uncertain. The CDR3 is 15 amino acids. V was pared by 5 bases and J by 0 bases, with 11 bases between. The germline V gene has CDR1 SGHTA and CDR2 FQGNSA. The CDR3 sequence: CASSRWMGSNQPQHF. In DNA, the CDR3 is TGTGCCAGCAGCCGATGGATGGGTAGCAATCAGCCCCAGCATTTT.

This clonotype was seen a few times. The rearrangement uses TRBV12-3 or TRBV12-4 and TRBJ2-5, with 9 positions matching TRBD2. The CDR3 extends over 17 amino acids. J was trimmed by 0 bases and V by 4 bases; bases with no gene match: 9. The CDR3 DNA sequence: TGTGCCAGCAGTTCCTCCTTAGCGGGGGAAGACCAAGAGACCCAGTACTTC. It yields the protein CASSSSLAGEDQETQYF.

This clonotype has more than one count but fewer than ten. In DNA, the CDR3 is TGTGCCAGCAGTTCGGGCCCCACCTACGAGCAGTACTTC. It encodes CASSSGPTYEQYF. This sequence joins TRBV12-3 or TRBV12-4 and TRBJ2-7; D unresolved. This CDR3 is 13 amino acids long. Trimming stripped 4 bases from V and 2 bases from J, with 9 bases between.

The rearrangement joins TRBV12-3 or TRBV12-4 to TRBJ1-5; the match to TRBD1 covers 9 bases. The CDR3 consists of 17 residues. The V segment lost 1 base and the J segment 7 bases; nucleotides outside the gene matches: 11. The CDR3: CASSLGDRARVRQPQHF. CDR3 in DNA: TGTGCCAGCAGTTTAGGGGACAGGGCGAGGGTACGACAGCCCCAGCATTTT.

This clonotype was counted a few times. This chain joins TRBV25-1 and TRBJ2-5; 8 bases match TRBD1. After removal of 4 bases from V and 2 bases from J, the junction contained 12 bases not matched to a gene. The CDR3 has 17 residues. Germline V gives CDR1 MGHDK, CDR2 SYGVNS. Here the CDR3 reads CASSGSRDRPLQETQYF. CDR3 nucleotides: TGTGCCAGCAGTGGTAGCCGGGACAGGCCACTACAAGAGACCCAGTACTTC.

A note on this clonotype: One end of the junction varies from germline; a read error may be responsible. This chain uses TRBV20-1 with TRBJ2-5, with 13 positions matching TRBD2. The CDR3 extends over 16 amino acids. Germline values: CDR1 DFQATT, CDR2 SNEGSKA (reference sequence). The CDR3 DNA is TGCTGTGCTAGAGAGGGACTAGCGGGGAGACAAGAGACCCAGTACTTC. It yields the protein CCAREGLAGRQETQYF.

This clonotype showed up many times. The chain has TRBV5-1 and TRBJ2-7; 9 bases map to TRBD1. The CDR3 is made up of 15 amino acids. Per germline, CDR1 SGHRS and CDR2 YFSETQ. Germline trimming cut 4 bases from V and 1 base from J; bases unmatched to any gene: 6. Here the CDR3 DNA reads TGCGCCAGCAGCCCAACAGGGGGCTCATCCTACGAGCAGTACTTC. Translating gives CASSPTGGSSYEQYF.

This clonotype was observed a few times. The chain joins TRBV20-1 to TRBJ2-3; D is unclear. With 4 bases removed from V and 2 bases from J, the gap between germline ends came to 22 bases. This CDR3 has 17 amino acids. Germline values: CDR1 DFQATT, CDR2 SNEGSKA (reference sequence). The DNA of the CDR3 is TGCAGTGCTATGCCCCTTAGGGCTAGTCGCCTCACAGATACGCAGTATTTT. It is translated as CSAMPLRASRLTDTQYF.

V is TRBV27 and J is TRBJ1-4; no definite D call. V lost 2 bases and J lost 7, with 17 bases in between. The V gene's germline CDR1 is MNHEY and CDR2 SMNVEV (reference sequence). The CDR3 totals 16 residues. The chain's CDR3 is CASSLRPVPTSEKLFF. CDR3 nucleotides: TGTGCCAGCAGTTTACGCCCAGTCCCCACCTCTGAAAAACTGTTTTTT.